The next 10 T cell receptor beta chains were all read from a single sample in a study of OX40 agonist ivuxolimab in advanced cancers. Generated by immunoSEQ multiplex PCR, the TCRdb table keeps only in-frame clones and is missing some. The sample yields 60,000 to 85,000 clones, just under 85% seen once. This material consisted of CD4+ or CD8+ T cells sorted from blood, taken in a trial of the OX40 agonist ivuxolimab. These receptors were obtained from an adult with an advanced solid tumor such as melanoma, head and neck, liver or kidney cancer.

This chain uses TRBV28 with TRBJ1-1; D gene uncertain. The CDR3 has 12 amino acids. CDR1 and CDR2 (germline): MDHEN, SYDVKM. V was pared by 6 bases and J by 1 base, with 6 bases between. CDR3 DNA sequence: TGTGCCAGCAGATTCAGGAACACTGAAGCTTTCTTT. Translating gives CASRFRNTEAFF.

J is TRBJ2-3 and V is TRBV7-2, with a tentative D call TRBD2 (6 bases). Germline V gene data show CDR1 as SGHTA and CDR2 as FQGNSA. The V end lost 4 bases, the J end lost 6 bases, and 14 bases lay between the germline ends. The CDR3 spans 14 residues. CDR3 coding DNA: TGTGCCAGCAGCTCGGGACTGCCGCGGGATACGCAGTATTTT. This translates into CASSSGLPRDTQYF. Combining the CDR3 with reference TRBV7-2 and TRBJ2-3 gives the whole variable domain GAGVSQSPSNKVTEKGKDVELRCDPISGHTALYWYRQSLGQGLEFLIYFQGNSAPDKSGLPSDRFSAERTGGSVSTLTIQRTQQEDSAVYLCASSSGLPRDTQYFGPGTRLTVL.

The genes are TRBV5-1 and TRBJ1-2; TRBD1 aligns across 10 bases. CDR1 is SGHRS, CDR2 YFSETQ, per germline. The ends lost 3 bases at V and 2 bases at J; junction bases unmatched: 10. This CDR3 spans 17 amino acids. The CDR3 DNA sequence: TGCGCCAGCAGCTCTTCTCTGGGGACAGGGGAAAACTATGGCTACACCTTC. Its protein is CASSSSLGTGENYGYTF.

This clone has just a few counts. This chain uses TRBV7-3 with TRBJ1-2; perhaps TRBD1 as D (5 bases). CDR3 length: 16 amino acids. V lost 4 bases to trimming and J lost 4 bases, with 19 bases between them. CDR1 SGHTA and CDR2 FQGTGA come from the germline V gene. The DNA for the CDR3 is TGTGCCAGCAGCTACAGTGGGACCGAGGCTCCCTATGGCTACACCTTC. Translation gives CASSYSGTEAPYGYTF.

This clone was recorded a few times. The chain is built from TRBV14 and TRBJ2-2; a weak D match, TRBD2 (6 bases). V was trimmed by 2 bases and J by 6 bases, leaving 13 bases between them. Germline V CDR1 and CDR2: SGHDN, FVKESK. The CDR3 has 15 residues. This CDR3 is CASSQRAGQAGELFF. CDR3 bases: TGTGCCAGCAGCCAAAGGGCGGGGCAGGCCGGGGAGCTGTTTTTT.

This clone has a handful of counts. Germline and junction disagree at one end, which may indicate a read error. The V call is TRBV6-6, the J call TRBJ2-7; 8 positions match TRBD1. CDR1 and CDR2 (germline): MNHNY, SVGAGI (reference sequence). This CDR3 has 15 residues. The CDR3 bases are TGTGCCAGCAGTGACTCGGGACAGGACTCCTACGAGCAGTACTTC. Its translation is CASSDSGQDSYEQYF.

The V and J genes are TRBV27 and TRBJ2-3; D remains unclear. The germline gives CDR1 MNHEY, CDR2 SMNVEV (reference sequence). The CDR3 is 15 residues long. The ends were cut back, 3 bases at V and 0 bases at J, with 10 bases in the middle. The CDR3: CASSFSWTSTDTQYF. The DNA for the CDR3 is TGTGCCAGCAGTTTCTCTTGGACCAGCACAGATACGCAGTATTTT.

Written as DNA, the CDR3 is TGTGCCAGCAGCTTGGGACTAGCGGGACGGACAGATACGCAGTATTTT. It translates to CASSLGLAGRTDTQYF. V gene TRBV7-8 combines with J gene TRBJ2-3; 13 bases fit TRBD2. The germline V gene encodes CDR1 SGHVS and CDR2 FQNEAQ. V shed 3 bases, J shed 3 bases, and the junction held 3 bases outside the gene matches. This CDR3 is 16 amino acids long.

The chain uses TRBV4-2 and TRBJ2-3, with 10 bases lining up with TRBD1. This CDR3 contains 18 residues. Trimming took 2 bases from V and 3 from J; bases not matched to a gene: 11. The germline V gene encodes CDR1 LGHNA and CDR2 YNFKEQ. The CDR3 loop is CASSQRPATGGATDTQYF. Here the CDR3 DNA reads TGTGCCAGCAGCCAACGTCCCGCGACAGGGGGCGCGACAGATACGCAGTATTTT.

CDR3 sequence reads: CSARTRVLETQYF. The CDR3 coding sequence is TGCAGCGCCCGGACTCGGGTTCTCGAGACCCAGTACTTC. This chain links TRBV29-1 with TRBJ2-5; a weak D match, TRBD2 (5 bases). This CDR3 contains 13 residues. The V end lost 7 bases, the J end lost 5 bases, and 17 bases lay between the germline ends. Germline lookup yields CDR1 SQVTM and CDR2 ANQGSEA.